Described below is a single T cell receptor (beta chain) sequence and its context. These data originate in a study of blood T cell repertoires in COVID-19. Study-wide background: Acute-phase and convalescent COVID-19 samples originated in the United States, Italy and Spain. The analysed material was cDNA or gDNA that came from T cells, B-cell-depleted T cells, or PBMCs.

As processed by the authors: Scientists estimated how many nucleated cells there were by amplifying reference gene primers. Assay used: immunoSEQ multiplex PCR; TCRdb lists only in-frame clones, some missing. Clonal size and the V and J genes are those of that table, whereas D and trimming came from the DNA. The top ten clones hold roughly 9.9% of a sample with 30,000 to 50,000 clones, almost 85% of them seen once. Germline CDR1 reads SGHDT; CDR2 reads YYEEEE. The trim removed 0 bases at V and 7 bases at J, leaving 7 bases unmatched. This CDR3 contains 16 residues. The TCR originated in a human donor in a cohort sampled during active COVID-19. The V call is TRBV5-6, the J call TRBJ2-7, with 13 bases that match TRBD2. Sequencing used peripheral blood. This CDR3 is CASSLVTSGGLGEQYF. The CDR3 DNA sequence: TGTGCCAGCAGCTTGGTGACTAGCGGGGGGCTAGGGGAGCAGTACTTC.